The rows below give T cell receptor beta chains drawn from one sample of a study of cytomegalovirus exposure and HLA in healthy donors. Libraries were prepared by immunoSEQ multiplex PCR; TCRdb keeps only in-frame clonotypes and omits some of them. The table records some 150,000 clones, about four fifths of them present only once. Sequenced input: PBMCs. All receptors derive from a young man in good health and CMV-seropositive. CDR3s include the opening cysteine and the closing phenylalanine or tryptophan. Fields, in order: CDR3 protein, V gene, CDR3 length.

cdr3_aa: CASSIVGGTNEKLFF; v_call: TRBV19; cdr3_length: 15
cdr3_aa: CAWGLSGRSTDTQYF; v_call: TRBV30; cdr3_length: 15
cdr3_aa: CASGLSVGGGSGELFF; v_call: TRBV12-5; cdr3_length: 16
cdr3_aa: CALRGVPSGANVLTF; v_call: TRBV7-9; cdr3_length: 15
cdr3_aa: CASSMQGIMNTEAFF; v_call: TRBV19; cdr3_length: 15
cdr3_aa: CASSDGTGNTGELFF; v_call: TRBV6-4; cdr3_length: 15
cdr3_aa: CAWGVQGPGTQYF; v_call: TRBV30; cdr3_length: 13
cdr3_aa: CASSSTRDSMYEQYF; v_call: TRBV7-9; cdr3_length: 15
cdr3_aa: CASSWTGNSPLHF; v_call: TRBV19; cdr3_length: 13
cdr3_aa: CASSQEDGTGGSPLHF; v_call: TRBV4-3; cdr3_length: 16
cdr3_aa: CASSWMGQSGNTIYF; v_call: TRBV6-6; cdr3_length: 15
cdr3_aa: CAWSVLALQGANTEAFF; v_call: TRBV30; cdr3_length: 17
cdr3_aa: CASSLSNSFYEQYF; v_call: TRBV7-8; cdr3_length: 14
cdr3_aa: CASSLDRARPQHF; v_call: TRBV7-2; cdr3_length: 13
cdr3_aa: CAWSHEEGAPQHF; v_call: TRBV30; cdr3_length: 13
cdr3_aa: CASSYRTGGYGYTF; v_call: TRBV7-2; cdr3_length: 14
cdr3_aa: CASSWDMNTEAFF; v_call: TRBV7-8; cdr3_length: 13
cdr3_aa: CACRLSGGATDTQYF; v_call: TRBV30; cdr3_length: 15
cdr3_aa: CASSQEGWGRDWDEQFF; v_call: TRBV4-1; cdr3_length: 17
cdr3_aa: CASGLVMTPGTGELFF; v_call: TRBV12-5; cdr3_length: 16
cdr3_aa: CASSIWPGSTDTQYF; v_call: TRBV19; cdr3_length: 15
cdr3_aa: CASSLTLGPTYEQYF; v_call: TRBV5-1; cdr3_length: 15
cdr3_aa: CASSEGTGVNTEAFF; v_call: TRBV10-1; cdr3_length: 15
cdr3_aa: CAWSVHRDRVYSNQPQHF; v_call: TRBV30; cdr3_length: 18
cdr3_aa: CASSTWRGEAFF; v_call: TRBV6-5; cdr3_length: 12
cdr3_aa: CASSTRKTGYRENIQYF; v_call: TRBV19; cdr3_length: 17
cdr3_aa: CASSYSSGNQPQHF; v_call: TRBV6-5; cdr3_length: 14
cdr3_aa: CASSPQQGEYRDGYTF; v_call: TRBV18; cdr3_length: 16
cdr3_aa: CASSWGGTGLDEQYF; v_call: TRBV27; cdr3_length: 15
cdr3_aa: CASSLERTGQNEKLFF; v_call: TRBV7-6; cdr3_length: 16